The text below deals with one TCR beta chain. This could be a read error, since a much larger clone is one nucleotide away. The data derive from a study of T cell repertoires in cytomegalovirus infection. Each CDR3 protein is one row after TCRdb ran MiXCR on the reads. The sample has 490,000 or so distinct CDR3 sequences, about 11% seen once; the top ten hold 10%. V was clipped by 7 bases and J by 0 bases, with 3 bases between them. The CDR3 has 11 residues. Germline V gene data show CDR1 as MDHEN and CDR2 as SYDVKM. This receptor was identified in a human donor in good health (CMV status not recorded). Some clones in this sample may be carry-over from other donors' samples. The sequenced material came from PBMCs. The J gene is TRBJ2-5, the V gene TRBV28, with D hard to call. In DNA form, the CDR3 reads TGTGCCAGCATGCACCAAGAGACCCAGTACTTC. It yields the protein CASMHQETQYF.